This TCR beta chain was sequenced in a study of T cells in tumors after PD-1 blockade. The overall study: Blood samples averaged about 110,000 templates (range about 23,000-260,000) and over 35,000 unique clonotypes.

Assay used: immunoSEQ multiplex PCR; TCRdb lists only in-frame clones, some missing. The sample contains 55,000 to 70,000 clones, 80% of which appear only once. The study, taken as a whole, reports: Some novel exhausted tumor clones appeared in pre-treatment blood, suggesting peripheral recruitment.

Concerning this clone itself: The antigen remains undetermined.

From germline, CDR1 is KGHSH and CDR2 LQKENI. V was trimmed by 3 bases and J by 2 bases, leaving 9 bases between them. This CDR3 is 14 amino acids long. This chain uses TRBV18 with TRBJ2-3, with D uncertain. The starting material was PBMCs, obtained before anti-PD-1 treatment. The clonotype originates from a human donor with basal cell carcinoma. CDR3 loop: CASSPKEATDTQYF. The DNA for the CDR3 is TGTGCCAGCTCACCTAAAGAGGCCACAGATACGCAGTATTTT.